Following are 13 T cell receptor beta chains from one sample sequenced in a study of cytomegalovirus exposure and HLA in healthy donors. The primer mix had 60 Vbeta and 13 Jbeta primers. Repertoires were generated with immunoSEQ multiplex PCR, while TCRdb's copy carries only in-frame clones and drops some. The data hold more than 95,000 clones, with roughly 78% observed a single time. Sample: PBMCs. The origin of the receptors is a woman aged 35 to 49 in good health and CMV-seronegative.

The chain links TRBV28 to TRBJ2-7; perhaps TRBD2 as D (5 bases). Per the germline V gene, CDR1 is MDHEN and CDR2 is SYDVKM. The CDR3 is 12 residues long. V was cut by 6 bases and J by 3 bases, with 9 bases left in between. For the CDR3, the DNA is TGTGCCAGCAGCACCGCGGGCTACGAGCAGTACTTC. Its protein is CASSTAGYEQYF.

The CDR3 spells CASSPLAGAGEQYF. As DNA, the CDR3 is TGTGCCAGCAGCCCGCTAGCGGGAGCTGGCGAGCAGTACTTC. The chain couples TRBV7-2 to TRBJ2-7; 10 bases are a match to TRBD2. The V and J ends lost 5 bases and 6 bases, in that order; junction bases with no gene match: 7. Germline CDR1 and CDR2: SGHTA and FQGNSA. CDR3 length equals 14 residues.

The chain carries TRBV10-1 and TRBJ2-7; TRBD1 matches 9 bases. The CDR3 extends over 13 amino acids. V lost 5 bases to trimming and J lost 3 bases; unmatched junction nucleotides: 2. Germline assignment: CDR1 WNHNN and CDR2 SYGVQD (reference sequence). The CDR3 sequence is CASSTGQGYEQYF. Written as DNA, the CDR3 is TGCGCCAGCAGTACGGGACAGGGCTACGAGCAGTACTTC.

The chain combines TRBV5-4 with TRBJ1-1, with 12 bases that match TRBD1. Germline CDR1 and CDR2: SGHNT and YYREEE (reference sequence). V lost 4 bases and J lost 1; bases outside the gene matches: 14. The CDR3 contains 19 residues. CDR3 sequence: CASSGPGLPGQGANTEAFF. The CDR3 coding sequence is TGTGCCAGCAGCGGACCGGGCCTCCCGGGACAGGGGGCGAACACTGAAGCTTTCTTT.

The genes are TRBV4-3 and TRBJ1-1; 8 bases map to TRBD1. Losses at the gene ends were 4 bases for V and 4 bases for J; bases not matched to a gene: 5. Germline CDR1 reads LGHNA; CDR2 reads YSLEER. There are 14 residues in the CDR3. This chain's CDR3 is CASSPADRATEAFF. CDR3 sequence (DNA): TGCGCCAGCAGCCCGGCGGACAGGGCCACTGAAGCTTTCTTT.

DNA for the CDR3: TGTGCCAGCAGTACTTTGACGGGGAAGCCTTACGGCTACACCTTC. Translating it yields CASSTLTGKPYGYTF. The chain is built from TRBV2 and TRBJ1-2; D is ambiguous. V was shortened by 5 bases and J by 8 bases, with 21 bases between the two germline ends. The CDR3 spans 15 residues. Germline CDR1 SNHLY, CDR2 FYNNEI.

This clone has more than one count but fewer than ten. The J gene is TRBJ1-2, the V gene TRBV9, with 8 bases identical to TRBD1. Germline V gene data show CDR1 as SGDLS and CDR2 as YYNGEE. This CDR3 has 14 amino acids. J was trimmed by 4 bases and V by 0 bases; bases with no gene match: 2. The CDR3 DNA is TGTGCCAGCAGCGTAGGACAGGGGACCTATGGCTACACCTTC. Translation: CASSVGQGTYGYTF.

This clone occurred a few times. The chain employs TRBV5-1 and TRBJ2-3, with 13 bases identical to TRBD2. The junction had 6 bases not matched to a gene; V was cut back by 4 bases and J by 7 bases. This CDR3 spans 15 amino acids. CDR1 and CDR2 from the germline V gene are SGHRS and YFSETQ. CDR3 sequence reads: CASSLLAGGPYTQYF. CDR3 coding DNA: TGCGCCAGCAGCCTACTAGCGGGAGGGCCCTATACGCAGTATTTT.

The CDR3 spells CAITWDSGNNEQFF. CDR3 DNA: TGTGCCATAACTTGGGATAGCGGGAACAATGAGCAGTTCTTC. The J gene is TRBJ2-1, the V gene TRBV10-3; 8 bases are a match to TRBD2. CDR1 and CDR2 (germline): ENHRY, SYGVKD. This CDR3 spans 14 amino acids. With 9 bases clipped from V and 5 bases from J, the junction kept 9 bases outside the gene matches.

The CDR3 DNA follows: TGTGCCAGCAGCTCCGCCGGGGAGCTGTTTTTT. Translation gives CASSSAGELFF. This chain links TRBV11-2 with TRBJ2-2; D is unclear. This CDR3 is 11 amino acids long. V lost 4 bases to trimming and J lost 6 bases, with 3 bases between them. Germline lookup yields CDR1 SGHAT and CDR2 FQNNGV.

The chain employs TRBV2 and TRBJ2-1; 13 bases are a match to TRBD2. V trimming: 6 bases; J trimming: 10 bases; junction bases outside the gene matches: 6. CDR3 length: 14 residues. Germline CDR1 SNHLY, CDR2 FYNNEI. The CDR3 reads CASRRTSGGNEQFF. The CDR3 DNA follows: TGTGCCAGCAGAAGGACTAGCGGGGGCAACGAGCAGTTCTTC.

The rearrangement joins TRBV9 to TRBJ2-1, with D possibly matching TRBD2 (6 bases). The CDR3 extends over 15 amino acids. With 0 bases removed from V and 7 bases from J, the gap between germline ends came to 14 bases. Germline CDR1 is SGDLS and CDR2 is YYNGEE. In DNA, the CDR3 is TGTGCCAGCAGCGTAGTCGGGAGTTCTCGGAATGAGCAGTTCTTC. Translated, it gives CASSVVGSSRNEQFF.

Only one count was recorded for this clone. The chain employs TRBV5-1 and TRBJ2-7, with unresolved D. The CDR3 contains 13 residues. CDR1 is SGHRS, CDR2 YFSETQ, per germline. Deletions cut 4 bases from V and 2 bases from J, with 10 bases between. CDR3 in DNA: TGCGCCAGCAGCCGCGGTGAGACCTACGAGCAGTACTTC. Its protein is CASSRGETYEQYF. The variable domain in full, completed from reference TRBV5-1 and TRBJ2-7, reads KAGVTQTPRYLIKTRGQQVTLSCSPISGHRSVSWYQQTPGQGLQFLFEYFSETQRNKGNFPGRFSGRQFSNSRSEMNVSTLELGDSALYLCASSRGETYEQYFGPGTRLTVT.